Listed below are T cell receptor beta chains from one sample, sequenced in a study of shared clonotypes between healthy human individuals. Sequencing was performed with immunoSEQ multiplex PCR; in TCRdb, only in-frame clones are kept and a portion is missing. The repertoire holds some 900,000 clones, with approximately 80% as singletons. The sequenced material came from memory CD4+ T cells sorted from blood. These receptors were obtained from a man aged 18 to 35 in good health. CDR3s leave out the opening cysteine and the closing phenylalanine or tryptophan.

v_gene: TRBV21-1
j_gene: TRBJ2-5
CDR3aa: ASNSPPRTGSGTQY

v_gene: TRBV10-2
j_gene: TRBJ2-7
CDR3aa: ASRADSYEQY

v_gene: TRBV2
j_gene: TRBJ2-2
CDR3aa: ASSILAATGELF

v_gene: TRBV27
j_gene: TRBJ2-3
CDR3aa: ASSLLGEYTQY

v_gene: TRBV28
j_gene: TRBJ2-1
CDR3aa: ASSLGARRGVPSYNEQF

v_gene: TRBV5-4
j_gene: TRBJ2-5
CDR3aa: ASTRGGFQETQY

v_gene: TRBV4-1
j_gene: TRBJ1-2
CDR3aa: ASSPTGDLGGYT

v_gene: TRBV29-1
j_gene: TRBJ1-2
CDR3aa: SAHGWGDYGYT

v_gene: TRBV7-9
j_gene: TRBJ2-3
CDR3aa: ASSVGLVDTQY

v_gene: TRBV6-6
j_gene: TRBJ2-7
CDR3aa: ASIASGSYEQY

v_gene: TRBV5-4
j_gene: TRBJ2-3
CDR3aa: ASSFDSGRPTDTQY

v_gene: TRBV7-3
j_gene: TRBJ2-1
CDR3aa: ASSLGGGPYNEQF

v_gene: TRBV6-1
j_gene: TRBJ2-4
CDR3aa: ASSERPGRTKNIQY

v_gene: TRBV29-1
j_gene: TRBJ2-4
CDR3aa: SVPGAASAAKNIQY

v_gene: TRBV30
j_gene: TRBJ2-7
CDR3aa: ACTLRTTYEQY

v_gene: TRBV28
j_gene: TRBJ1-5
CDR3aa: ASSPGGGGQPQH

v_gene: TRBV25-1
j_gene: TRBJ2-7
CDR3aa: ATGDVSYEQY

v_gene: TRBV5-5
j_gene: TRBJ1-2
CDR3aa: ASSRVPSHGYT

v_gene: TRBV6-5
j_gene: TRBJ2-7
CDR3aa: ASGRGGSSYEQY

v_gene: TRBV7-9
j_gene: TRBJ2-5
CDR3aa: ASSSGTVQETQY

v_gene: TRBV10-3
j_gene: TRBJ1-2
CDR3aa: AISGGASYGYT

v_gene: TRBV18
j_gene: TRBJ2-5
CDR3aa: ASSLTRQETQY

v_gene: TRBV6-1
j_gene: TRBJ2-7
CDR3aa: ASSDAAFRGRRYEQY

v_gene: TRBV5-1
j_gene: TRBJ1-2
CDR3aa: ASSLDRPANYGYT

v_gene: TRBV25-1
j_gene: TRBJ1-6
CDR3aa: ASSEHRGQNSPLH

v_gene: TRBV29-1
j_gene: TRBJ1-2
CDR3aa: SVGLTGDYGYT

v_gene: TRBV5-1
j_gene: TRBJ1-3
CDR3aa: ASSFEASSGNTIY

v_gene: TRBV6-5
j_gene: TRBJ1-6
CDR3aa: ASRRGGNSPLH

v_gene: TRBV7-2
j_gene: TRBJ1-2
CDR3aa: ASTIYRGHGYT

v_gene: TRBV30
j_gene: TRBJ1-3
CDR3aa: AWSGGTPGNTIY

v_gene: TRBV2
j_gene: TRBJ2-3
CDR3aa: ASTPGKSTDTQY

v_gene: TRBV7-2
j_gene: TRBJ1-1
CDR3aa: ASSLAGTGLGTEAF

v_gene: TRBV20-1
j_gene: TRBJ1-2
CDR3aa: SSRTLEGYT

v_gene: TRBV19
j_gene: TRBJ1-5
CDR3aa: ASSMGVSNQPQH

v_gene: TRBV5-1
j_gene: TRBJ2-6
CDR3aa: ASSPQESGANVLT

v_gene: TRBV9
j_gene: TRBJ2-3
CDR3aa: ASSVEGPTYTDTQY

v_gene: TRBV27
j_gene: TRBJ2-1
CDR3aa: ASSWGLGGGQF

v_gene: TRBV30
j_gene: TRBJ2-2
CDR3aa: AWNQGAYTGELF

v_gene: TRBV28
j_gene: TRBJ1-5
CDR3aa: ASSGYRGGNQPQH

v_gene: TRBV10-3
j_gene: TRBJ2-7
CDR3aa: AIRQANGFYEQY

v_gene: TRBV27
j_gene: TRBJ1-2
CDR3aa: ASSSQASIYGYT

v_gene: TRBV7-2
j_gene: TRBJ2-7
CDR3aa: ASSLSRYEQY

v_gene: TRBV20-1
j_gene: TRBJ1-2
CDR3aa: SASNVERT

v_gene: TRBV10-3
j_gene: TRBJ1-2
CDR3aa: AISRTDNYGYT

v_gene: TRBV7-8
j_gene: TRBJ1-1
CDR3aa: ASSLEGLYTEAF

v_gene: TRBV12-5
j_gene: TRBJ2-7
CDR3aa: ASGLEAGPYEQY

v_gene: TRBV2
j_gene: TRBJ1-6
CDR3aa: ASSLSWDRKNSPLH

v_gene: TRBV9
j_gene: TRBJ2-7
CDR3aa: ASSVDGGAYEQY

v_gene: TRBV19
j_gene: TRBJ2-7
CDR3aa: ASSFRDEQY

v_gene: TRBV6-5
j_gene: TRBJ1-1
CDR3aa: ASSPQGRHTEAF

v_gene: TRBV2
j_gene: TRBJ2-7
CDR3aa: ASSYTSTGEQY

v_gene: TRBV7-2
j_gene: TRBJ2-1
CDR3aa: ASSPPGWSRHEQF

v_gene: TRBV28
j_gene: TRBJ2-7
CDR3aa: ASSWRTGKTYEQY

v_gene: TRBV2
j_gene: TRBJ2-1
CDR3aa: ATTGTSGPEQF